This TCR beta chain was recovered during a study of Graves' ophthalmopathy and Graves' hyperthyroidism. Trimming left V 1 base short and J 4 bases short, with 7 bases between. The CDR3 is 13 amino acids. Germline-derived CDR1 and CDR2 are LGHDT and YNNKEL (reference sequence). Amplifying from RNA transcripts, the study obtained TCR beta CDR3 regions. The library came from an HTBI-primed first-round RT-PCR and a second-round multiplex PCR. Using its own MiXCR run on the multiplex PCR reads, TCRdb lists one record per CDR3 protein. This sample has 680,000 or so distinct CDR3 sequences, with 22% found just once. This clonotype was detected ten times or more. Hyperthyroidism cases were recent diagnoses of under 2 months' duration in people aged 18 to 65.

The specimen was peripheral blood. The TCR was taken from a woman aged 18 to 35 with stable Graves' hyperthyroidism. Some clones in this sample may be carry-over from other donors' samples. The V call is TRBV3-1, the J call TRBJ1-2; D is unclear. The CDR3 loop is CASSQGNSYGYTF. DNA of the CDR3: TGTGCCAGCAGCCAAGGGAACAGCTATGGCTACACCTTC.